This T cell receptor (beta chain) originates from a study of blood T cell repertoires in COVID-19. Looking at the study overall: Sources were T cells, B-cell-depleted T cells, or PBMCs; the material itself was cDNA or gDNA.

The CDR3 spans 15 residues. Germline CDR1 LNHDA, CDR2 SQIVND (reference sequence). V dropped 6 bases and J dropped 4; count of bases not matched to a gene: 7. Per the authors' pipeline: Amplification with reference gene primers provided the estimates of nucleated cell counts. Measured with immunoSEQ multiplex PCR; TCRdb has only the in-frame clones, and not every one. That table is the source of V, J and clone size, and D and trimming were worked out from the DNA. The repertoire has 150,000 or so clones, about four fifths of them found once; the top ten carry roughly 15%. The chain links TRBV19 to TRBJ1-5; 9 positions match TRBD1. This clonotype was obtained from a human donor with acute or convalescent COVID-19. The donor label of this sample is uncertain. The source material was peripheral blood. CDR3 nucleotides: TGTGCCAGTAGCCCCCGGGACAGGGCGAATCAGCCCCAGCATTTT. It translates to CASSPRDRANQPQHF. Variable domain in full (rest from reference TRBV19 and TRBJ1-5): DGGITQSPKYLFRKEGQNVTLSCEQNLNHDAMYWYRQDPGQGLRLIYYSQIVNDFQKGDIAEGYSVSREKKESFPLTVTSAQKNPTAFYLCASSPRDRANQPQHFGDGTRLSIL.